A selection of T cell receptor beta chains follows, all from one sample in a study of shared clonotypes between healthy human individuals. Profiling relied on immunoSEQ multiplex PCR, and the TCRdb table lists in-frame clones only, not all of them. The repertoire consists of about 730,000 clones, with roughly two thirds occurring once and the leading ten covering approximately 1.8%. Source material: memory CD4+ T cells sorted from blood. The receptors here all came from a woman in her twenties or thirties in good health. CDR3s include the opening cysteine and the closing phenylalanine or tryptophan. D genes are given only for firm matches. Clone size appears in some rows only: once, few, many, or a class for an expanded clone.

cdr3_nt | cdr3_aa | d_call | clone_size | j_call | v_call
TGTGCCAGCACCATACAAGAGGGACAGGAGGCTTTCTTT | CASTIQEGQEAFF | TRBD1 | - | TRBJ1-1 | TRBV7-9
TGTGCCAGCAGCCCGAGAGGGGAGGGGAATGAGCAGTTCTTC | CASSPRGEGNEQFF | TRBD2 | - | TRBJ2-1 | TRBV5-6
TGTGCCAGCAGTGGGACGGCGGCCTATGGCTACACCTTC | CASSGTAAYGYTF | - | - | TRBJ1-2 | TRBV2
TGTGCCAGCAGCTCCTACACGGATACGCAGTATTTT | CASSSYTDTQYF | - | - | TRBJ2-3 | TRBV7-9
TGTGCCAGCAGTTTGTCGGGGGGGCCGGCTAATCAGCCCCAGCATTTT | CASSLSGGPANQPQHF | - | - | TRBJ1-5 | TRBV28
TGTGCCACCAGCAGAGATAGGACTGGCAAGAGGTACGAGCAGTACTTC | CATSRDRTGKRYEQYF | - | - | TRBJ2-7 | TRBV15
TGTGCCAGCAAACTAGCGGGATTAGAGGCCGGGGAGCTGTTTTTT | CASKLAGLEAGELFF | TRBD2 | - | TRBJ2-2 | TRBV7-6
TGTGCCAGCAGTGAATCATGGGTTTCTGGGACCGAGCAGTTCTTC | CASSESWVSGTEQFF | - | - | TRBJ2-1 | TRBV6-4
TGCAGCGTTGAGGGGATACCGAACACCGGGGAGCTGTTTTTT | CSVEGIPNTGELFF | - | - | TRBJ2-2 | TRBV29-1
TGCGCCAGCAGCCACGGGACCGAGGGCACCGGGGAGCTGTTTTTT | CASSHGTEGTGELFF | - | - | TRBJ2-2 | TRBV5-1
TGTGCCAGCAGTTACTCGATTGCTTCCTACGAGCAGTACTTC | CASSYSIASYEQYF | - | - | TRBJ2-7 | TRBV6-5
TGCGCCAGCAGCTTTGGGGACAGGGGGTACAATGAGCAGTTCTTC | CASSFGDRGYNEQFF | TRBD1 | - | TRBJ2-1 | TRBV5-1
TGTGCCAGTAGTATGCCTGGGACAGGGGGCGGAACGGGCTATGGCTACACCTTC | CASSMPGTGGGTGYGYTF | TRBD1 | once | TRBJ1-2 | TRBV19
TGTGCCAGCTCACCAGCCGGGACAGGATTCTCTGGGGCCAACGTCCTGACTTTC | CASSPAGTGFSGANVLTF | TRBD1 | few | TRBJ2-6 | TRBV18
TGTGCCAGCAGCTTAATGCGTTATAATGAGCAGTTCTTC | CASSLMRYNEQFF | - | - | TRBJ2-1 | TRBV11-3
TGTGCCAGCAGCTTAACGCCTATAGCGGGAGGGCCTCGGGAGCAGTTCTTC | CASSLTPIAGGPREQFF | TRBD2 | - | TRBJ2-1 | TRBV7-3
TGTGCCAGCAGCTTCTCAAACACCATATATTTT | CASSFSNTIYF | - | - | TRBJ1-3 | TRBV5-5